A selection of T cell receptor beta chains follows, all from one sample in a study of blood T cells in healthy people across ages. TCRdb reanalysed the 5' RACE reads using MiXCR and keeps one entry per CDR3 protein. Here the sample spans hundreds of thousands of distinct CDR3 sequences, roughly 26% being singletons. The specimen was blood. The receptors stem from a woman at least 80 years old in good health. Each CDR3 is given with its conserved first and last residue. The order of the fields is clone size, J gene, D gene, V gene, CDR3 protein, CDR3 DNA. The D gene is left open where the match is weak. Rows may omit the clone size; those that give it use once, few, many or a size class.

clone size: few
J gene: TRBJ2-5
D gene: NA
V gene: TRBV24-1
CDR3 protein: CATSDSARETQYF
CDR3 DNA: TGTGCCACCAGTGATTCGGCCAGGGAGACCCAGTACTTC

clone size: NA
J gene: TRBJ1-1
D gene: NA
V gene: TRBV18
CDR3 protein: CASSPTGTPGEAFF
CDR3 DNA: TGTGCCAGCTCACCTACCGGGACGCCGGGGGAAGCTTTCTTT

clone size: NA
J gene: TRBJ1-6
D gene: TRBD1
V gene: TRBV4-3
CDR3 protein: CASSQARTGVKGGSPLHF
CDR3 DNA: TGCGCCAGCAGCCAAGCCCGGACAGGGGTAAAAGGTGGTTCACCCCTCCACTTT

clone size: few
J gene: TRBJ2-2
D gene: TRBD1
V gene: TRBV10-1
CDR3 protein: CASTPDRVDTGELFF
CDR3 DNA: TGCGCCAGCACCCCGGACAGGGTCGACACCGGGGAGCTGTTTTTT

clone size: few
J gene: TRBJ2-1
D gene: NA
V gene: TRBV5-6
CDR3 protein: CASSTDNNEQFF
CDR3 DNA: TGTGCCAGCAGCACGGACAACAATGAGCAGTTCTTC

clone size: once
J gene: TRBJ2-7
D gene: NA
V gene: TRBV7-2
CDR3 protein: CASSPTYNDYEQYF
CDR3 DNA: TGTGCCAGCAGCCCGACCTACAACGACTACGAGCAGTACTTC

clone size: NA
J gene: TRBJ2-2
D gene: TRBD2
V gene: TRBV20-1
CDR3 protein: CSARVDSGGFGELFF
CDR3 DNA: TGCAGTGCTAGAGTGGATAGCGGGGGATTCGGGGAGCTGTTTTTT

clone size: NA
J gene: TRBJ2-7
D gene: TRBD2
V gene: TRBV7-2
CDR3 protein: CASSLVASGTHEQYF
CDR3 DNA: TGTGCCAGCAGCTTAGTGGCTAGCGGGACCCACGAGCAGTACTTC

clone size: many
J gene: TRBJ2-7
D gene: NA
V gene: TRBV5-1
CDR3 protein: CASSLGSGPYEQYF
CDR3 DNA: TGCGCCAGCAGCTTAGGCAGCGGGCCCTACGAGCAGTACTTC

clone size: many
J gene: TRBJ2-3
D gene: TRBD1
V gene: TRBV3-1
CDR3 protein: CASSQAGTGKNTQYF
CDR3 DNA: TGTGCCAGCAGCCAAGCTGGGACAGGGAAAAATACGCAGTATTTT

clone size: many
J gene: TRBJ2-3
D gene: TRBD2
V gene: TRBV12-3/TRBV12-4
CDR3 protein: CASSLDLAGGTDTQYF
CDR3 DNA: TGTGCCAGCAGTTTAGATTTAGCGGGGGGCACAGATACGCAGTATTTT

clone size: few
J gene: TRBJ2-7
D gene: TRBD1
V gene: TRBV27
CDR3 protein: CASSQTGTGFLEQYF
CDR3 DNA: TGTGCCAGCAGCCAAACCGGGACAGGGTTTCTCGAGCAGTACTTC

clone size: NA
J gene: TRBJ1-2
D gene: NA
V gene: TRBV6-2/TRBV6-3
CDR3 protein: CASSYPLSPYGYTF
CDR3 DNA: TGTGCCAGCAGTTACCCACTCAGCCCCTATGGCTACACCTTC

clone size: many
J gene: TRBJ2-7
D gene: NA
V gene: TRBV12-3/TRBV12-4
CDR3 protein: CASSFSGLGEQYF
CDR3 DNA: TGTGCCAGCAGTTTCTCTGGACTGGGCGAGCAGTACTTC

clone size: many
J gene: TRBJ2-4
D gene: NA
V gene: TRBV6-2/TRBV6-3
CDR3 protein: CASSQNLAKNIQYF
CDR3 DNA: TGTGCCAGCAGCCAGAATCTAGCCAAAAACATTCAGTACTTC

clone size: few
J gene: TRBJ1-3
D gene: NA
V gene: TRBV7-2
CDR3 protein: CASLPGSLSGNTIYF
CDR3 DNA: TGTGCCAGCTTGCCAGGGTCCCTCTCTGGAAACACCATATATTTT

clone size: many
J gene: TRBJ2-1
D gene: TRBD1
V gene: TRBV12-3/TRBV12-4
CDR3 protein: CASRKGQSYYNEQFF
CDR3 DNA: TGTGCCAGCAGAAAGGGACAGAGTTACTACAATGAGCAGTTCTTC

clone size: once
J gene: TRBJ2-4
D gene: TRBD1
V gene: TRBV29-1
CDR3 protein: CSAPPLRGPSQNIQYF
CDR3 DNA: TGCAGCGCCCCACCCCTCAGGGGGCCTAGCCAAAACATTCAGTACTTC

clone size: NA
J gene: TRBJ2-5
D gene: TRBD1
V gene: TRBV5-1
CDR3 protein: CASSERTGTRETQYF
CDR3 DNA: TGCGCCAGCAGCGAACGGACAGGGACCCGAGAGACCCAGTACTTC

clone size: many
J gene: TRBJ2-3
D gene: NA
V gene: TRBV9
CDR3 protein: CASSVGATSTDTQYF
CDR3 DNA: TGTGCCAGCAGCGTAGGGGCAACTAGCACAGATACGCAGTATTTT

clone size: many
J gene: TRBJ2-3
D gene: NA
V gene: TRBV5-5
CDR3 protein: CASSMTDTQYF
CDR3 DNA: TGTGCCAGCAGTATGACAGATACGCAGTATTTT

clone size: NA
J gene: TRBJ2-7
D gene: TRBD1
V gene: TRBV11-2
CDR3 protein: CATSDPGQGAYEQYF
CDR3 DNA: TGTGCCACCAGTGACCCGGGACAGGGAGCCTACGAGCAGTACTTC

clone size: many
J gene: TRBJ2-1
D gene: TRBD2
V gene: TRBV7-2
CDR3 protein: CASSLGTSRHNEQFF
CDR3 DNA: TGTGCCAGCAGCTTAGGGACTAGCCGCCACAATGAGCAGTTCTTC

clone size: many
J gene: TRBJ2-1
D gene: TRBD2
V gene: TRBV4-3
CDR3 protein: CASSSGTSGGDNEQFF
CDR3 DNA: TGCGCCAGCAGCTCAGGGACTAGCGGGGGGGACAATGAGCAGTTCTTC

clone size: few
J gene: TRBJ1-1
D gene: NA
V gene: TRBV20-1
CDR3 protein: CSARGAVEAFF
CDR3 DNA: TGCAGTGCTCGAGGGGCAGTTGAAGCTTTCTTT

clone size: many
J gene: TRBJ2-5
D gene: NA
V gene: TRBV20-1
CDR3 protein: CSAIGGGPETQYF
CDR3 DNA: TGCAGTGCTATCGGAGGGGGCCCCGAGACCCAGTACTTC

clone size: NA
J gene: TRBJ1-5
D gene: TRBD1
V gene: TRBV6-2/TRBV6-3
CDR3 protein: CASSYRDKYDRGGNQPQHF
CDR3 DNA: TGTGCCAGCAGTTACCGGGACAAATACGACAGGGGAGGCAATCAGCCCCAGCATTTT

clone size: few
J gene: TRBJ1-5
D gene: NA
V gene: TRBV18
CDR3 protein: CASSPQQDGQPQHF
CDR3 DNA: TGTGCCAGCTCACCACAGCAGGATGGTCAGCCCCAGCATTTT

clone size: NA
J gene: TRBJ1-4
D gene: TRBD1
V gene: TRBV29-1
CDR3 protein: CSVAGQGARVEKLFF
CDR3 DNA: TGCAGCGTTGCGGGACAGGGGGCCAGAGTTGAAAAACTGTTTTTT

clone size: many
J gene: TRBJ1-2
D gene: NA
V gene: TRBV10-2
CDR3 protein: CASSEFPGGGNGYTF
CDR3 DNA: TGCGCCAGCAGTGAGTTCCCCGGAGGAGGGAATGGCTACACCTTC

clone size: many
J gene: TRBJ2-7
D gene: NA
V gene: TRBV7-2
CDR3 protein: CASTPRSQSSYEQYF
CDR3 DNA: TGTGCCAGCACCCCACGGTCGCAGAGCTCCTACGAGCAGTACTTC

clone size: many
J gene: TRBJ2-1
D gene: TRBD2
V gene: TRBV7-9
CDR3 protein: CASVGGGYSYNEQFF
CDR3 DNA: TGTGCCAGCGTCGGGGGGGGTTATTCCTACAATGAGCAGTTCTTC

clone size: NA
J gene: TRBJ2-3
D gene: NA
V gene: TRBV28
CDR3 protein: CASSGGGGVGDTQYF
CDR3 DNA: TGTGCCAGCAGTGGGGGTGGAGGGGTGGGAGATACGCAGTATTTT

clone size: many
J gene: TRBJ2-7
D gene: TRBD1
V gene: TRBV5-1
CDR3 protein: CASRAGQGVYEQYF
CDR3 DNA: TGCGCCAGCAGAGCGGGACAGGGGGTCTACGAGCAGTACTTC

clone size: NA
J gene: TRBJ2-3
D gene: TRBD1
V gene: TRBV18
CDR3 protein: CASSAHRGGDTQYF
CDR3 DNA: TGTGCCAGCTCCGCCCACAGGGGTGGGGATACGCAGTATTTT

clone size: NA
J gene: TRBJ2-3
D gene: TRBD2
V gene: TRBV20-1
CDR3 protein: CSAGTSGGATDTQYF
CDR3 DNA: TGCAGTGCCGGGACTAGCGGGGGCGCTACAGATACGCAGTATTTT

clone size: NA
J gene: TRBJ2-1
D gene: NA
V gene: TRBV2
CDR3 protein: CASNSVGGAYNEQFF
CDR3 DNA: TGTGCCAGCAACTCTGTTGGGGGTGCCTACAATGAGCAGTTCTTC

clone size: many
J gene: TRBJ1-1
D gene: NA
V gene: TRBV3-1
CDR3 protein: CASSQDLTYTEAFF
CDR3 DNA: TGTGCCAGCAGCCAAGATCTGACCTACACTGAAGCTTTCTTT

clone size: many
J gene: TRBJ2-5
D gene: NA
V gene: TRBV7-2
CDR3 protein: CASSLAAIKETQYF
CDR3 DNA: TGTGCCAGCAGCTTAGCGGCGATCAAAGAGACCCAGTACTTC

clone size: NA
J gene: TRBJ2-7
D gene: TRBD2
V gene: TRBV20-1
CDR3 protein: CSARWGLESSYEQYF
CDR3 DNA: TGCAGTGCTAGATGGGGACTAGAGAGCTCCTACGAGCAGTACTTC

clone size: many
J gene: TRBJ1-2
D gene: TRBD1
V gene: TRBV5-1
CDR3 protein: CASSLQRTGSSYGYTF
CDR3 DNA: TGCGCCAGCAGCTTGCAAAGGACAGGGAGTTCATATGGCTACACCTTC

clone size: few
J gene: TRBJ2-5
D gene: NA
V gene: TRBV7-2
CDR3 protein: CASGLGLGETQYF
CDR3 DNA: TGTGCCAGCGGCTTAGGACTTGGAGAGACCCAGTACTTC

clone size: many
J gene: TRBJ2-3
D gene: TRBD2
V gene: TRBV29-1
CDR3 protein: CSVGAGGSTDTQYF
CDR3 DNA: TGCAGCGTTGGAGCGGGGGGAAGCACAGATACGCAGTATTTT